This TCR beta chain came from a study of CD8 T cells in ankylosing spondylitis. Construction of TCR beta libraries was performed using quantitative 5'-RACE with molecular barcodes. TCRdb processed the 5' RACE reads anew with MiXCR; each CDR3 protein has one entry. The sample contains roughly 260,000 distinct CDR3 sequences, 20% of which appear only once. V was trimmed by 5 bases and J by 6 bases, leaving 17 bases between them. CDR1 and CDR2 (germline): DFQATT, SNEGSKA (reference sequence). The CDR3 totals 14 residues. This clonotype was observed a few times. The chain couples TRBV20-1 to TRBJ2-1; possible D gene TRBD2, 7 bases. The TCR sequence derives from a male donor with ankylosing spondylitis or in good health (not recorded which). Material: blood, either unsorted or a sorted T cell fraction (not recorded which). CDR3 DNA: TGCAGTGCTTTTAAGCTAGGGGGGGGCAATGAGCAGTTCTTC. Translation gives CSAFKLGGGNEQFF.